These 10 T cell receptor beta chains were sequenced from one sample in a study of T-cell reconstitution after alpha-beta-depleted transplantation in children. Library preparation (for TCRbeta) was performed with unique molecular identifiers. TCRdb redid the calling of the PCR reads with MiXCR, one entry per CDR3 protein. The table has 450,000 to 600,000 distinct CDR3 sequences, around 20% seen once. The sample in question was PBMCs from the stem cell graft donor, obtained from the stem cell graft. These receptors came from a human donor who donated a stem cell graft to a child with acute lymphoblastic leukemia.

The DNA of the CDR3 is TGTGCCAGCAGTTTACCTACAGGGGGGAATCAGCCCCAGCATTTT. Translating gives CASSLPTGGNQPQHF. The chain uses TRBV12-3 or TRBV12-4 and TRBJ1-5; 8 nucleotides line up with TRBD1. The CDR3 is 15 residues long. J lost 4 bases, V lost 2 bases, and 4 bases had no gene match.

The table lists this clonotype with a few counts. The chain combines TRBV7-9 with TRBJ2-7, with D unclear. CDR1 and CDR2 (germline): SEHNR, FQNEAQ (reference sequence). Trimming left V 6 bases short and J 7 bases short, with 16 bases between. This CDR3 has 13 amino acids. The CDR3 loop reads CASSQTAAFEQYF. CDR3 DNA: TGTGCCAGCAGTCAAACTGCGGCCTTTGAGCAGTACTTC.

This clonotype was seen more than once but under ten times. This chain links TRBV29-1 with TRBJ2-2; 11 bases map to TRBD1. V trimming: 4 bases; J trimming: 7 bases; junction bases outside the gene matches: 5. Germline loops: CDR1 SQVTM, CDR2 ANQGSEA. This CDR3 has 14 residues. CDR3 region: CSVGRTGGGGELFF. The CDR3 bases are TGCAGCGTTGGGAGGACAGGGGGCGGCGGGGAGCTGTTTTTT.

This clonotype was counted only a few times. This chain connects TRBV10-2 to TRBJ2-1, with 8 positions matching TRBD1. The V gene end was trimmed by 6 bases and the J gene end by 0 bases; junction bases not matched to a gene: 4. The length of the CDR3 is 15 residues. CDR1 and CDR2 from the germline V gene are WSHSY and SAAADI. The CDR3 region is CASRLGQGSYNEQFF. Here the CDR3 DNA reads TGCGCCAGCAGGCTCGGACAGGGCTCCTACAATGAGCAGTTCTTC.

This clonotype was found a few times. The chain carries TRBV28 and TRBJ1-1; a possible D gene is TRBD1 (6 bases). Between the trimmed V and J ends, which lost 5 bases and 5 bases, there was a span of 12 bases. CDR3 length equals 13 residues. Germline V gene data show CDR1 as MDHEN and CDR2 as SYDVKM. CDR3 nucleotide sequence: TGTGCCAGCAGTGATACCAGGGGAACTGAAGCTTTCTTT. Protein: CASSDTRGTEAFF.

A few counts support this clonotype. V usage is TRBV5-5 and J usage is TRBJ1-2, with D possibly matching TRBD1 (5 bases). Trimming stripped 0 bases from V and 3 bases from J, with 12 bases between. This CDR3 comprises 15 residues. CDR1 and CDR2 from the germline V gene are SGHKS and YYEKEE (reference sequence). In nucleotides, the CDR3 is TGTGCCAGCAGCTTGGAAGGGGAGGCGTACTATGGCTACACCTTC. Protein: CASSLEGEAYYGYTF.

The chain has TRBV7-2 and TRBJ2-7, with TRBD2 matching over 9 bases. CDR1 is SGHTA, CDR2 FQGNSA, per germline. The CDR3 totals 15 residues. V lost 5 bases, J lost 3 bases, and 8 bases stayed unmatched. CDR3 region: CASSLISGGYYEQYF. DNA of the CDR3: TGTGCCAGCAGCCTAATTAGCGGGGGATACTACGAGCAGTACTTC.

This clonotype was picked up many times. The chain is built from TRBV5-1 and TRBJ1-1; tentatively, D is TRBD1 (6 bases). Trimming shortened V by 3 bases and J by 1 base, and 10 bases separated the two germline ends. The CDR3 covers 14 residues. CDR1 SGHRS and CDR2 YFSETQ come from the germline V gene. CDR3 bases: TGCGCCAGCAGCTCGGGACACCGGAACACTGAAGCTTTCTTT. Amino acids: CASSSGHRNTEAFF.

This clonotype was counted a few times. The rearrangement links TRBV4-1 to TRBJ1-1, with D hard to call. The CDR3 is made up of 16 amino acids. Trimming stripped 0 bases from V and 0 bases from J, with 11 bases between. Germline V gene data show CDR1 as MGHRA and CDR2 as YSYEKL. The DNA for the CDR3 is TGCGCCAGCAGCCAAGAAGGGCTGCTCTTGAACACTGAAGCTTTCTTT. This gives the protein CASSQEGLLLNTEAFF.

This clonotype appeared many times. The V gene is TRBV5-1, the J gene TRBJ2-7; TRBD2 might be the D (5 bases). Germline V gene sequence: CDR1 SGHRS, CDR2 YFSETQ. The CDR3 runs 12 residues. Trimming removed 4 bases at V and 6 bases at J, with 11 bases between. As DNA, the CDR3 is TGCGCCAGCAGCCCAGCGGCGTCCGAGCAGTACTTC. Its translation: CASSPAASEQYF.